This TCR beta chain was found in a study of cytomegalovirus exposure and HLA in healthy donors. The study's findings and limits: At a 0.05 false discovery rate, a later analysis found 16,951 TCR beta sequences to be associated with HLA alleles. In a later analysis, CMV-associated beta chains were mostly HLA-associated, it appeared. TCR beta chains associated with HLA were, in a later analysis, more clonally expanded than equally common others. The only immune exposure information that was available was CMV serostatus.

With respect to this clone: Its cognate antigen is unknown.

13 Jbeta primers and 60 Vbeta primers were used for the PCR. The table came from immunoSEQ multiplex PCR; TCRdb's copy has only in-frame clones and leaves some out. The sample shows roughly 98,000 clones, approximately 70% of them seen only once. The V gene end was trimmed by 5 bases and the J gene end by 4 bases; junction bases not matched to a gene: 19. Germline assignment: CDR1 SGHAT and CDR2 FQNNGV. The CDR3 covers 19 residues. The sequenced material came from PBMCs. The chain employs TRBV11-2 and TRBJ2-2; TRBD2 aligns across 7 bases. This TCR was sampled from a man in his fifties in good health and CMV-seronegative. CDR3 loop: CASSPKLRTGGRGTGELFF. CDR3 nucleotide sequence: TGTGCCAGCAGCCCAAAGCTTAGGACGGGCGGGAGAGGCACCGGGGAGCTGTTTTTT.